This TCR beta chain derives from a study of cytomegalovirus exposure and HLA in healthy donors. Study-level results: A later analysis associated 15,000 or so TCR beta sequences with HLA alleles at a 0.05 false discovery rate. Most subjects' HLA-A and HLA-B alleles were reportedly predicted from TCR beta sequences. Presence/absence analyses treated sequencing depth as roughly uniform across donors.

The CDR3 contains 17 residues. V lost 2 bases to trimming and J lost 2 bases, with 19 bases between them. Looked up from germline, CDR1 is LNHDA and CDR2 is SQIVND (reference sequence). Points on this clone: Its antigen remains unidentified.

Primers for the PCR totalled 60 Vbeta and 13 Jbeta. Assay: immunoSEQ multiplex PCR; the TCRdb copy retains only in-frame clones and omits some. In the table there are some 170,000 clones, 70% to 85% of which are singletons. Material for sequencing was PBMCs. V usage is TRBV19 and J usage is TRBJ2-7; a weak D match, TRBD2 (6 bases). The TCR sequence derives from a man younger than 40 in good health and CMV-seropositive. In DNA form, the CDR3 reads TGTGCCAGTAGTATAAGCTGGTTCGGCGGGGATGCCTACGAGCAGTACTTC. Translation gives CASSISWFGGDAYEQYF.